Below, 21 T cell receptor beta chains from the same sample are listed, as sequenced in a study of metastatic and nonmetastatic thyroid tumors. TCRdb reanalyzed the PCR reads with MiXCR. The sample lists under 25,000 clones; around 21% were seen once. No patient received treatment before thyroid surgery. The sequencing input was blood. The source of these receptors is a female donor with papillary thyroid cancer or a benign thyroid nodule (not recorded which). Some clones in this sample may be carry-over from other donors' samples.

This clone has at least ten counts. This CDR3 fails to terminate in the conserved phenylalanine or tryptophan, so it likely reflects a read error. CDR3 sequence (DNA): TGTGCCACCAGTGATTCTGACCACAATGAGCAGTTCCTC. Amino acid sequence: CATSDSDHNEQFL. The chain recombines TRBV24-1 with TRBJ2-1; D is ambiguous. V was shortened by 2 bases and J by 5 bases, with 6 bases between the two germline ends. This CDR3 is built from 13 residues. In germline, CDR1 is KGHDR, CDR2 SFDVKD.

This clone was observed at least ten times. This chain uses TRBV4-1 with TRBJ1-3; D gene unclear. The CDR3 is 17 residues long. Germline values: CDR1 MGHRA, CDR2 YSYEKL. The V end was cut by 3 bases, the J end by 0 bases, with 15 bases between. CDR3 sequence reads: CASSQNPLGSSGNTIYF. CDR3 nucleotide sequence: TGCGCCAGCAGCCAGAACCCCCTAGGATCCTCTGGAAACACCATATATTTT.

This clone was observed a handful of times. The V and J genes are TRBV28 and TRBJ1-1; 7 nucleotides agree with TRBD1. This CDR3 has 15 residues. V shed 4 bases and J 1 base; nucleotides not matched to a gene: 6. Per germline, CDR1 MDHEN and CDR2 SYDVKM. CDR3 region: CASSSFDRANTEAFF. The CDR3 nucleotides are TGTGCCAGCAGTTCATTCGACAGGGCGAACACTGAAGCTTTCTTT.

V gene TRBV20-1 combines with J gene TRBJ1-2; D gene uncertain. Germline V gives CDR1 DFQATT, CDR2 SNEGSKA (reference sequence). Deletions cut 3 bases from V and 12 bases from J, with 20 bases between. The length of the CDR3 is 13 residues. The CDR3 loop reads CSARDRTSRGNTF. Written as DNA, the CDR3 is TGCAGTGCTAGGGATCGTACATCTCGAGGCAACACCTTC.

This clone was recorded at least ten times. The chain employs TRBV20-1 and TRBJ2-7, with D maybe TRBD1 (6 bases). CDR3 length equals 14 residues. Trimming removed 7 bases from V and 3 bases from J, with 19 bases in between. Germline values: CDR1 DFQATT, CDR2 SNEGSKA (reference sequence). The CDR3 nucleotides are TGCAGTGTATTGGTGCAGGGGATTCTCTACGAGCAGTACTTC. This translates into CSVLVQGILYEQYF.

In its sample, this clone was seen once. The chain links TRBV6-2 or TRBV6-3 to TRBJ2-1, with a tentative D call TRBD2 (5 bases). The V and J ends lost 10 bases and 6 bases respectively, with 19 bases between them. This CDR3 has 14 residues. CDR1 and CDR2 from the germline V gene are MNHEY and SVGEGT. The CDR3 bases are TGTGCCACCATGGCACTAGATCGGGGCAATGAGCAGTTCTTC. Translated, it gives CATMALDRGNEQFF.

Comments on this clone: A read error may account for a junction end that differs from germline. This rearrangement joins TRBV27 to TRBJ2-7; 9 bases match TRBD2. CDR3 length equals 16 residues. Germline CDR1 and CDR2: MNHEY and SMNVEV (reference sequence). The CDR3 is CASSSFISGSDYDQYF. CDR3 nucleotide sequence: TGTGCCAGCAGCTCATTTATTAGCGGGAGCGATTACGATCAGTACTTC.

This clone has ten or more counts. The rearrangement joins TRBV20-1 to TRBJ1-4, with D possibly being TRBD1 (6 bases). Trimming shortened V by 3 bases and J by 8 bases, and 16 bases separated the two germline ends. Germline V gives CDR1 DFQATT, CDR2 SNEGSKA (reference sequence). The CDR3 contains 14 residues. The CDR3 DNA reads TGCAGTGCTAGCGAAGGACAGCTTGGAGAAAAACTGTTTTTT. Protein sequence: CSASEGQLGEKLFF.

To note about this clone: This clone may be a read error of a much larger clone one base away. The V gene is TRBV3-1, the J gene TRBJ1-6; D possibly corresponds to TRBD1 (6 bases). The CDR3 loop spans 15 amino acids. V lost 4 bases, J lost 11 bases, and 18 bases lay in between. Looked up from germline, CDR1 is LGHDT and CDR2 is YNNKEL (reference sequence). Here the CDR3 DNA reads TGTGCCAGCAGCCCGTTAGGGGGGATAGGGACACCCCTCCACTTT. It encodes CASSPLGGIGTPLHF.

This clone was detected many times. The V and J genes are TRBV12-3 or TRBV12-4 and TRBJ2-2; TRBD1 matches 8 bases. J lost 1 base, V lost 5 bases, and 6 bases had no gene match. CDR3 length: 16 residues. Here the CDR3 DNA reads TGTGCCAGCAGTCATGGACAGGGACAGAACACCGGGGAGCTGTTTTTT. Its translation: CASSHGQGQNTGELFF.

In regard to this clone: A much larger clone is a single base away; this may be a read error. This sequence joins TRBV15 and TRBJ2-6; TRBD1 aligns across 8 bases. The CDR3 has 21 residues. In germline, CDR1 is LNHNV, CDR2 YYDKDF (reference sequence). CDR3 nucleotides: TGTGCCACCAGCAGAGATTTCGGTGTGGGACAGGCGACCTCTGTGGCCAACGTCCTGACTTTC. This translates into CATSRDFGVGQATSVANVLTF. Together with reference TRBV15 and TRBJ2-6, the CDR3 gives the full variable domain: DAMVIQNPRYQVTQFGKPVTLSCSQTLNHNVMYWYQQKSSQAPKLLFHYYDKDFNNEADTPDNFQSRRPNTSFCFLDIRSPGLGDTAMYLCATSRDFGVGQATSVANVLTFGAGSRLTVL.

The table lists this clone with many counts. The chain employs TRBV12-3 or TRBV12-4 and TRBJ1-1; no clear D gene. The CDR3 is made up of 13 amino acids. V lost 6 bases and J lost 10, with 18 bases in between. This chain's CDR3 is CASSLAVNTGAFF. CDR3 in DNA: TGTGCCAGCAGCCTGGCGGTAAACACCGGAGCTTTCTTT.

This clone has just a few counts. The chain is built from TRBV2 and TRBJ1-5; no firm D call. Trimming cost V 3 bases and J 4 bases, with 13 bases left between them. CDR1 and CDR2 (germline): SNHLY, FYNNEI. CDR3 length equals 15 residues. The CDR3 region has the DNA TGTGCCAGCAGTGAGTGGATGGGTGCTAATCAGCCCCAGCATTTT. It yields the protein CASSEWMGANQPQHF.

The chain couples TRBV2 to TRBJ2-7, with TRBD2 identical over 14 bases. Looked up from germline, CDR1 is SNHLY and CDR2 is FYNNEI. With 5 bases clipped from V and 0 bases from J, the junction kept 12 bases outside the gene matches. The CDR3 runs 19 residues. The DNA for the CDR3 is TGTGCCAGCAGTCAAATCCCGGGACTAGCGGGAGCCTTCTCCTACGAGCAGTACTTC. As protein: CASSQIPGLAGAFSYEQYF.

The sample holds many counts of this clone. This sample also contains other DNA sequences that code for the same CDR3. The chain combines TRBV5-1 with TRBJ2-2; D gene unclear. CDR1 SGHRS and CDR2 YFSETQ come from the germline V gene. Trimming cost V 0 bases and J 7 bases, with 7 bases left between them. CDR3 size: 13 residues. The chain's CDR3 is CASSLGNVGELFF. The CDR3 DNA reads as TGCGCCAGCAGCTTGGGCAATGTCGGGGAGCTGTTTTTT. The entire variable domain, with the rest obtained from reference TRBV5-1 and TRBJ2-2, is as follows: KAGVTQTPRYLIKTRGQQVTLSCSPISGHRSVSWYQQTPGQGLQFLFEYFSETQRNKGNFPGRFSGRQFSNSRSEMNVSTLELGDSALYLCASSLGNVGELFFGEGSRLTVL.

This chain connects TRBV5-1 to TRBJ1-2; a possible D gene is TRBD1 (6 bases). From germline, CDR1 is SGHRS and CDR2 YFSETQ. The CDR3 has 18 residues. Trimming removed 4 bases at V and 0 bases at J, with 22 bases between. CDR3 bases: TGCGCCAGCAGCCCAAATAACCCCGGACAGACAGCTAACTATGGCTACACCTTC. This gives the protein CASSPNNPGQTANYGYTF. Complete variable domain (other parts from reference TRBV5-1 and TRBJ1-2): KAGVTQTPRYLIKTRGQQVTLSCSPISGHRSVSWYQQTPGQGLQFLFEYFSETQRNKGNFPGRFSGRQFSNSRSEMNVSTLELGDSALYLCASSPNNPGQTANYGYTFGSGTRLTVV.

This clone has ten or more counts. The CDR3 nucleotides are TGTGCCAGCAGCCCTATCAGCCTAAACACCGGGGAGCTGTTTTTT. Protein: CASSPISLNTGELFF. The rearrangement links TRBV7-6 to TRBJ2-2; no firm D call. CDR1 and CDR2 (germline): SGHVS, FNYEAQ. Deletions cut 5 bases from V and 2 bases from J, with 12 bases between. CDR3 length equals 15 residues. Variable domain in full (rest from reference TRBV7-6 and TRBJ2-2): GAGVSQSPRYKVTKRGQDVALRCDPISGHVSLYWYRQALGQGPEFLTYFNYEAQQDKSGLPNDRFSAERPEGSISTLTIQRTEQRDSAMYRCASSPISLNTGELFFGEGSRLTVL.

This clone was detected ten times or more. The chain is built from TRBV6-2 or TRBV6-3 and TRBJ2-5; 8 bases are shared with TRBD1. V was clipped by 4 bases and J by 5 bases; unmatched bases: 15. The CDR3 sequence is 17 residues long. Germline lookup yields CDR1 MNHEY and CDR2 SVGEGT. The CDR3 region has the DNA TGTGCCAGCAGTTGGACAGGGTTTGGTTTGGTACGGGAGACCCAGTACTTC. Its protein product is CASSWTGFGLVRETQYF.

This clone occurred many times. The chain recombines TRBV20-1 with TRBJ2-1; 11 positions match TRBD2. Germline loops: CDR1 DFQATT, CDR2 SNEGSKA (reference sequence). The CDR3 spans 19 residues. The V and J ends lost 3 bases and 0 bases, in that order; junction bases with no gene match: 13. The CDR3 DNA reads TGCAGTGCTAGCGATCCGGGACTAGCGGACCTGAGCTCCTACAATGAGCAGTTCTTC. It codes for CSASDPGLADLSSYNEQFF.

There are many counts of this clone. A read error may produce the germline difference seen at one junction end. The chain joins TRBV3-1 to TRBJ1-1; 9 bases fit TRBD1. CDR1 LGHDT and CDR2 YNNKEL come from the germline V gene (reference sequence). The CDR3 consists of 14 residues. The CDR3 loop reads CASSQGVLGQGNAF. The CDR3 DNA sequence: TGTGCCAGCAGCCAAGGGGTCTTGGGACAGGGAAATGCTTTT.

This chain links TRBV11-1 with TRBJ2-1; 10 bases align to TRBD1. This CDR3 comprises 15 residues. Trimming removed 5 bases from V and 6 bases from J; junction bases left unmatched: 7. Germline lookup yields CDR1 SGHAT and CDR2 FQDESV (reference sequence). CDR3 DNA sequence: TGTGCCAGCAGCCGTGACAGGGGGCGCACCAATGAGCAGTTCTTC. Translation gives CASSRDRGRTNEQFF. Full variable domain (missing parts from reference TRBV11-1 and TRBJ2-1): EAEVAQSPRYKITEKSQAVAFWCDPISGHATLYWYRQILGQGPELLVQFQDESVVDDSQLPKDRFSAERLKGVDSTLKIQPAELGDSAMYLCASSRDRGRTNEQFFGPGTRLTVL.